In its sample, the clone carrying this TCR beta chain was seen many times. This record comes from a study of T cells after yellow fever vaccination. TCRdb called the 5' RACE reads again in MiXCR, with one record for every CDR3 protein. The sample records over 110,000 distinct CDR3 sequences, 7.7% being singletons. The clonotype comes from a man aged 25-45 years who received the YFV17D yellow fever vaccine. The sequencing here drew on CD4+ T cells sorted from PBMCs, taken 5 days after the yellow fever booster vaccination.

CDR3 loop: CASINPGRSTDTQYF. The CDR3 DNA reads as TGTGCCAGCATCAACCCGGGTAGGAGCACAGATACGCAGTATTTT. This chain connects TRBV7-2 to TRBJ2-3; D uncertain. The CDR3 is 15 amino acids. Trimming cost V 7 bases and J 0 bases, with 14 bases left between them. Germline CDR1 SGHTA, CDR2 FQGNSA.